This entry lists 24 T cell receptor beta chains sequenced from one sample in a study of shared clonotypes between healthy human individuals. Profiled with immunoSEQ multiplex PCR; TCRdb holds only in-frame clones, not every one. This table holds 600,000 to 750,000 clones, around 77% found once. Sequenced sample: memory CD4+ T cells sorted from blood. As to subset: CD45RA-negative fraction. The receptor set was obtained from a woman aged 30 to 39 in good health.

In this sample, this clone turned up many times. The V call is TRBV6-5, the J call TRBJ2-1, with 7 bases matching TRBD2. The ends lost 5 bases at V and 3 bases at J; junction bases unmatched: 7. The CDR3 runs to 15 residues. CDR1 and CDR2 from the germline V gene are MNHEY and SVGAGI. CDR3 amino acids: CASSQERGIYNEQFF. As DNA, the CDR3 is TGTGCCAGCAGTCAAGAGCGGGGCATCTACAATGAGCAGTTCTTC.

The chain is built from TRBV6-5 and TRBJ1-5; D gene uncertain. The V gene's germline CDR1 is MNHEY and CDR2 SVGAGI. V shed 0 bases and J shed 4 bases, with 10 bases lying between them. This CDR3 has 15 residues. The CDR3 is CASSYSGQTNQPQHF. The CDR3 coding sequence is TGTGCCAGCAGTTACTCAGGGCAGACGAATCAGCCCCAGCATTTT.

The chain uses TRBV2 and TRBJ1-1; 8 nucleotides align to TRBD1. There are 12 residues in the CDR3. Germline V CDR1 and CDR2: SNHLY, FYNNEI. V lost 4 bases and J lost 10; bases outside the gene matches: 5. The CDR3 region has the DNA TGTGCCAGCAGTGGACAGGGGCTTGGAGCTTTCTTT. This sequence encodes CASSGQGLGAFF.

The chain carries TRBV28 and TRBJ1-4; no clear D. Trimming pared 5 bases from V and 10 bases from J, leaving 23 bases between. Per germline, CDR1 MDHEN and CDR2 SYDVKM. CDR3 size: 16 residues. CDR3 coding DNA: TGTGCCAGCAGTACCGAAAGGTGGGCGAGGGTCGGAAAACTGTTTTTT. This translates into CASSTERWARVGKLFF.

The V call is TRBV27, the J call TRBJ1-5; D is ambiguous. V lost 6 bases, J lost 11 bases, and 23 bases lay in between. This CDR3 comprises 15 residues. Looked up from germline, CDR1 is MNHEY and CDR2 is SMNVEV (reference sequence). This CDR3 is CASSPTGLDIFAQHF. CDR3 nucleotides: TGTGCCAGCAGCCCAACCGGGTTAGATATTTTTGCCCAGCATTTT.

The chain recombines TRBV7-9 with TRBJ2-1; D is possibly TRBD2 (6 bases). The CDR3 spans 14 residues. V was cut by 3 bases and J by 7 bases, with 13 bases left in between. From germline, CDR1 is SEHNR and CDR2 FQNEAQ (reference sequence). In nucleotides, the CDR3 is TGTGCCAGCAGCTTCCAGCGGGCGAGGAATGAGCAGTTCTTC. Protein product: CASSFQRARNEQFF.

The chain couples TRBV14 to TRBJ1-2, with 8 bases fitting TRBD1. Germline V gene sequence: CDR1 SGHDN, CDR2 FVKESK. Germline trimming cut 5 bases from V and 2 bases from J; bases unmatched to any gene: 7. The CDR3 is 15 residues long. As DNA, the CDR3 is TGTGCCAGCAGCTCCCTAGGACAGGGAAACTATGGCTACACCTTC. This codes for CASSSLGQGNYGYTF.

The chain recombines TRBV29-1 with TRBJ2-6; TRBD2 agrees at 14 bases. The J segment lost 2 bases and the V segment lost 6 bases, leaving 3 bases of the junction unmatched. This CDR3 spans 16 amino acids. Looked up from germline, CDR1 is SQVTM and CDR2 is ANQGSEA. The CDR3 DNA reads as TGCAGCGTGGGACTAGCGGGAGTCCCTGGGGCCAACGTCCTGACTTTC. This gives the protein CSVGLAGVPGANVLTF.

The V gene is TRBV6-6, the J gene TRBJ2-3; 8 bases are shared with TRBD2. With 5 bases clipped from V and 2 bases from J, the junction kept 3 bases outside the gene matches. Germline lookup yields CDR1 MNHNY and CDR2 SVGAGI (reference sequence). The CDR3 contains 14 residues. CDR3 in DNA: TGTGCCAGCAGTGGCGGGAGGACCACAGATACGCAGTATTTT. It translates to CASSGGRTTDTQYF.

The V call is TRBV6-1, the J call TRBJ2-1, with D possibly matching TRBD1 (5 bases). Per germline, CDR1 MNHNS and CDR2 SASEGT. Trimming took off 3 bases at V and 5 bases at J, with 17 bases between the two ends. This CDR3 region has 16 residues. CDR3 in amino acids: CASSDYADSAHNEQFF. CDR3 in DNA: TGTGCCAGCAGTGACTATGCTGACAGCGCGCACAATGAGCAGTTCTTC.

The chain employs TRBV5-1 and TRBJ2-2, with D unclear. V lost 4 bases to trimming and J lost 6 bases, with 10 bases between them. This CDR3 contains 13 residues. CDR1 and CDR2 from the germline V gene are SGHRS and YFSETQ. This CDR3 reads CASSPRVSGELFF. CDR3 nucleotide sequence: TGCGCCAGCAGCCCTAGGGTCTCCGGGGAGCTGTTTTTT.

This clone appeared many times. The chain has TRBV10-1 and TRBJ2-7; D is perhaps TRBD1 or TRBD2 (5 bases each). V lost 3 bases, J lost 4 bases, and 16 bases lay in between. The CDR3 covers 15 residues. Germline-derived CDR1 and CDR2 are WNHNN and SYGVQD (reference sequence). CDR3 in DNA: TGCGCCAGCAGTGAAATGGGGACCGGGTCTTACGAGCAGTACTTC. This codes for CASSEMGTGSYEQYF.

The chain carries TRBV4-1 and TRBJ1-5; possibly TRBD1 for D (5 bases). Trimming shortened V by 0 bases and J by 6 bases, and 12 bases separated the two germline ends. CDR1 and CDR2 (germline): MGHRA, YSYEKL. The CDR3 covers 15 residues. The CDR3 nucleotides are TGCGCCAGCAGCCAAGATGACAGTCTGTCTCAGCCCCAGCATTTT. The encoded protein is CASSQDDSLSQPQHF.

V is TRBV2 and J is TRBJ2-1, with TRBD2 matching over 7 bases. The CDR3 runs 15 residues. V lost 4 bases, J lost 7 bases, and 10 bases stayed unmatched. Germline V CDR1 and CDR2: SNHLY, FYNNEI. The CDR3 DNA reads TGTGCCAGCAGTGTGGGCGCGGGAGTTGGGAATGAGCAGTTCTTC. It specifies CASSVGAGVGNEQFF. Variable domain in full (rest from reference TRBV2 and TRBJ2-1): EPEVTQTPSHQVTQMGQEVILRCVPISNHLYFYWYRQILGQKVEFLVSFYNNEISEKSEIFDDQFSVERPDGSNFTLKIRSTKLEDSAMYFCASSVGAGVGNEQFFGPGTRLTVL.

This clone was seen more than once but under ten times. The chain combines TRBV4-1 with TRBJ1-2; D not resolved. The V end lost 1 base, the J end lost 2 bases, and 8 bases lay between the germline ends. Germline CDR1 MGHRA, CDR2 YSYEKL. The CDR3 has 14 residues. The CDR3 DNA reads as TGCGCCAGCAGCCAAGTGACGGGAAACTATGGCTACACCTTC. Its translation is CASSQVTGNYGYTF.

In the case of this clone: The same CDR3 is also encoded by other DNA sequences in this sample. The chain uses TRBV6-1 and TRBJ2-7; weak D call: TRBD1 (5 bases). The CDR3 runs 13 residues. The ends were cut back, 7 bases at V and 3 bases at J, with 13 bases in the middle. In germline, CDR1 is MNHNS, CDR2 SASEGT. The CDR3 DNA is TGTGCCAGCATTGGGCAGGGTGGCTACGAGCAGTACTTC. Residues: CASIGQGGYEQYF.

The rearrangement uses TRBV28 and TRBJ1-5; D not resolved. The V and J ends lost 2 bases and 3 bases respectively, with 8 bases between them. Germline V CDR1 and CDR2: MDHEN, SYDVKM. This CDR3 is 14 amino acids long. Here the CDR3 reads CASSLGLHNQPQHF. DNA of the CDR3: TGTGCCAGCAGTTTAGGTCTCCACAATCAGCCCCAGCATTTT.

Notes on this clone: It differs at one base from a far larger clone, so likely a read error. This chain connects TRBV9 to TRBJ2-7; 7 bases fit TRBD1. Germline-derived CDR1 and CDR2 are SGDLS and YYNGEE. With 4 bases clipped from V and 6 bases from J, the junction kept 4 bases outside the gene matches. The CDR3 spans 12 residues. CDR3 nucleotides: TGTGCCAGCAGCTTAGCAGGGGGCGAGCAGTACTTC. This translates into CASSLAGGEQYF.

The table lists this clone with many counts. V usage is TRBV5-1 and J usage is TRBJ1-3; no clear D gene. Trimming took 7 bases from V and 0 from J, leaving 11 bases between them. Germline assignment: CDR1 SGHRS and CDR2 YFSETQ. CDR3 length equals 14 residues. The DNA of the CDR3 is TGCGCCAGCCGGGTGGAGGTCTCTGGAAACACCATATATTTT. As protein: CASRVEVSGNTIYF. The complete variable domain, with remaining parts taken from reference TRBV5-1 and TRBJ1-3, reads KAGVTQTPRYLIKTRGQQVTLSCSPISGHRSVSWYQQTPGQGLQFLFEYFSETQRNKGNFPGRFSGRQFSNSRSEMNVSTLELGDSALYLCASRVEVSGNTIYFGEGSWLTVV.

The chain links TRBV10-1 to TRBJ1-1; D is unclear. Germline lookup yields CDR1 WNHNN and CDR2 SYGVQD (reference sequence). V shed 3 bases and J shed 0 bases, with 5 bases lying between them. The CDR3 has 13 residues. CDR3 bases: TGCGCCAGCAGTGAACAGTTGAACACTGAAGCTTTCTTT. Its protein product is CASSEQLNTEAFF.

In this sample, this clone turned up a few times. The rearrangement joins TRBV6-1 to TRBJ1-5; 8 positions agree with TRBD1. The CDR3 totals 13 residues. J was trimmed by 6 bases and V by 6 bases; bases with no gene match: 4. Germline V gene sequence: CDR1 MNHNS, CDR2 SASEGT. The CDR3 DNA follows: TGTGCCAGCAGGGGACAGGAGTCTCAGCCCCAGCATTTT. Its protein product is CASRGQESQPQHF.

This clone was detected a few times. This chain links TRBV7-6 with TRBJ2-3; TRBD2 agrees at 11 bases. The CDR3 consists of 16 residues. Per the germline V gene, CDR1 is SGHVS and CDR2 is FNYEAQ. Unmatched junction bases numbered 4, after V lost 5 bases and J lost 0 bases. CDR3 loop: CASSPRTSGSTDTQYF. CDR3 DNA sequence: TGTGCCAGCAGCCCGAGGACTAGCGGGAGCACAGATACGCAGTATTTT.

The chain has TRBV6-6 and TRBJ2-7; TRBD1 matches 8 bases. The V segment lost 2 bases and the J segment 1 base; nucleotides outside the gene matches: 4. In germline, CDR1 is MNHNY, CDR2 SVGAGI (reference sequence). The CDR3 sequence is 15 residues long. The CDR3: CASSYGDRSSYEQYF. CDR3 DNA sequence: TGTGCCAGCAGTTACGGGGACAGGTCTTCCTACGAGCAGTACTTC.

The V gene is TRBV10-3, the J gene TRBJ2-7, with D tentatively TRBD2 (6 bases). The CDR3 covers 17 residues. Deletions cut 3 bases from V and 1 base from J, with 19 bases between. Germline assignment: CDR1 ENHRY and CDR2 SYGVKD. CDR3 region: CAISDSGSGGPSYEQYF. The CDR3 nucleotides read TGTGCCATCAGTGATTCGGGTAGCGGAGGACCGTCCTACGAGCAGTACTTC.